Listed below are T cell receptor beta chains from one sample, sequenced in a study of CD4 T cells in relation to SARS-CoV-2 and coronaviruses. The antigens of these receptors remain unknown. Measured with immunoSEQ multiplex PCR; TCRdb has only the in-frame clones, and not every one. The sample holds some 19,000 clones, under 85% seen once. Sequenced input: CD4+ T cells from PBMCs, cultured in vitro. These receptors were taken from a human donor in good health. The CDR3 runs from the conserved cysteine through the conserved F or W. A D gene is named only where the DNA matches it firmly. Clone sizes are given selectively: once, few, many, or a class where the clone is expanded.

J: TRBJ2-5; D: TRBD1; length: 15; size: .; V: TRBV10-3; CDR3: CAISRFQGDGETQYF; DNA: TGTGCCATCAGCCGTTTTCAGGGGGATGGGGAGACCCAGTACTTC
J: TRBJ2-1; D: TRBD2; length: 15; size: once; V: TRBV24-1; CDR3: CATSPSGRGNNEQFF; DNA: TGTGCCACCAGTCCAAGCGGGAGGGGTAACAATGAGCAGTTCTTC
J: TRBJ2-7; D: .; length: 12; size: few; V: TRBV7-9; CDR3: CASSLDPLVPYF; DNA: TGTGCCAGCAGCTTAGACCCACTAGTACCGTACTTC
J: TRBJ1-1; D: .; length: 12; size: once; V: TRBV11-2; CDR3: CASSVSNTEAFF; DNA: TGTGCCAGCAGCGTAAGTAACACTGAAGCTTTCTTT
J: TRBJ2-3; D: .; length: 12; size: .; V: TRBV9; CDR3: CASSVLGDTQYF; DNA: TGTGCCAGCAGCGTCCTGGGAGATACGCAGTATTTT
J: TRBJ2-3; D: .; length: 17; size: .; V: TRBV21-1; CDR3: CASSSEPLASASTTQYF; DNA: TGTGCCAGCAGCAGCGAACCACTAGCTTCGGCGTCTACTACGCAGTATTTT
J: TRBJ1-1; D: .; length: 16; size: few; V: TRBV30; CDR3: CAWSPPGYSMNTEAFF; DNA: TGTGCCTGGAGTCCCCCTGGGTACAGTATGAACACTGAAGCTTTCTTT
J: TRBJ1-3; D: .; length: 15; size: .; V: TRBV5-1; CDR3: CASRTDISQGNTIYF; DNA: TGCGCCAGCAGGACGGACATTTCGCAAGGAAACACCATATATTTT
J: TRBJ1-6; D: .; length: 14; size: once; V: TRBV6-5; CDR3: CASSFRGNNSPLHF; DNA: TGTGCCAGCAGTTTTCGAGGGAACAATTCACCCCTCCACTTT
J: TRBJ2-5; D: .; length: 14; size: .; V: TRBV5-6; CDR3: CASSLGQTQETQYF; DNA: TGTGCCAGCAGCCTTGGACAAACTCAAGAGACCCAGTACTTC
J: TRBJ2-1; D: .; length: 15; size: .; V: TRBV19; CDR3: CASSIVPSSYNEQFF; DNA: TGTGCCAGTAGTATTGTCCCGAGCTCCTACAATGAGCAGTTCTTC
J: TRBJ2-7; D: TRBD2; length: 15; size: .; V: TRBV10-2; CDR3: CASRIGTSGSYEQYF; DNA: TGCGCCAGCCGTATCGGGACTAGCGGATCCTACGAGCAGTACTTC
J: TRBJ1-4; D: TRBD1; length: 14; size: few; V: TRBV5-1; CDR3: CASSPGQDYEKLFF; DNA: TGCGCCAGCAGCCCAGGACAGGACTACGAAAAACTGTTTTTT
J: TRBJ2-5; D: .; length: 12; size: .; V: TRBV12-3/TRBV12-4; CDR3: CASSFNQETQYF; DNA: TGTGCCAGCAGTTTTAACCAAGAGACCCAGTACTTC
J: TRBJ2-1; D: .; length: 15; size: few; V: TRBV9; CDR3: CASSATGLDYNEQFF; DNA: TGTGCCAGCAGCGCCACGGGTCTTGACTACAATGAGCAGTTCTTC
J: TRBJ2-3; D: .; length: 13; size: .; V: TRBV5-1; CDR3: CASSLRSTDTQYF; DNA: TGCGCCAGCAGCTTACGAAGCACAGATACGCAGTATTTT
J: TRBJ2-3; D: TRBD2; length: 18; size: .; V: TRBV5-1; CDR3: CASSLGWSGSGGTDTQYF; DNA: TGCGCCAGCAGCTTGGGCTGGAGCGGGAGTGGAGGCACAGATACGCAGTATTTT
J: TRBJ2-1; D: TRBD2; length: 15; size: .; V: TRBV5-1; CDR3: CASKGGGRALNEQFF; DNA: TGCGCCAGCAAAGGGGGCGGGAGGGCCCTCAATGAGCAGTTCTTC
J: TRBJ2-3; D: .; length: 15; size: .; V: TRBV19; CDR3: CASSIYGESTDTQYF; DNA: TGTGCCAGTAGTATCTACGGGGAAAGCACAGATACGCAGTATTTT
J: TRBJ2-7; D: TRBD1; length: 13; size: .; V: TRBV27; CDR3: CASSDRAAYEQYF; DNA: TGTGCCAGTTCGGACAGGGCGGCCTACGAGCAGTACTTC
J: TRBJ1-2; D: TRBD1; length: 14; size: .; V: TRBV9; CDR3: CASSVETGGYGYTF; DNA: TGTGCCAGCAGCGTAGAGACAGGGGGCTATGGCTACACCTTC
J: TRBJ2-5; D: TRBD1; length: 13; size: .; V: TRBV10-1; CDR3: CASRGQGAETQYF; DNA: TGCGCCAGCAGAGGACAGGGGGCAGAGACCCAGTACTTC
J: TRBJ2-1; D: .; length: 16; size: once; V: TRBV6-5; CDR3: CASSFGTAQSYNEQFF; DNA: TGTGCCAGCAGTTTCGGGACTGCACAATCCTACAATGAGCAGTTCTTC
J: TRBJ2-3; D: .; length: 14; size: .; V: TRBV5-6; CDR3: CASSLGRYTDTQYF; DNA: TGTGCCAGCAGCTTGGGACGTTACACAGATACGCAGTATTTT
J: TRBJ2-3; D: TRBD2; length: 16; size: .; V: TRBV5-1; CDR3: CASSHGLAGGPDTQYF; DNA: TGCGCCAGCAGCCATGGACTAGCGGGAGGGCCAGATACGCAGTATTTT
J: TRBJ1-1; D: .; length: 13; size: .; V: TRBV14; CDR3: CASKVSMNTEAFF; DNA: TGTGCCAGCAAGGTTAGCATGAACACTGAAGCTTTCTTT
J: TRBJ2-1; D: .; length: 14; size: few; V: TRBV10-3; CDR3: CAIRHGEIYNEQFF; DNA: TGTGCCATCAGACACGGGGAGATATACAATGAGCAGTTCTTC
J: TRBJ2-7; D: .; length: 15; size: .; V: TRBV6-5; CDR3: CASSYSGLGSYEQYF; DNA: TGTGCCAGCAGTTACTCGGGGTTAGGGTCCTACGAGCAGTACTTC
J: TRBJ2-7; D: TRBD2; length: 13; size: .; V: TRBV5-4; CDR3: CASSLGGRDEQYF; DNA: TGTGCCAGCAGCTTAGGCGGGAGAGACGAGCAGTACTTC
J: TRBJ2-5; D: .; length: 12; size: .; V: TRBV3-1/TRBV3-2; CDR3: CASSQEGLSTHF; DNA: TGTGCCAGCAGCCAAGAAGGACTCTCTACCCACTTC
J: TRBJ2-1; D: .; length: 15; size: .; V: TRBV19; CDR3: CASSISGNFYNEQFF; DNA: TGTGCCAGTAGTATCTCCGGAAACTTCTACAATGAGCAGTTCTTC
J: TRBJ2-7; D: .; length: 13; size: .; V: TRBV6-5; CDR3: CASSKTETYEQYF; DNA: TGTGCCAGCTCCAAGACAGAGACCTACGAGCAGTACTTC
J: TRBJ2-7; D: .; length: 15; size: few; V: TRBV6-2/TRBV6-3; CDR3: CASSTIASSSYEQYF; DNA: TGTGCCAGCAGTACCATAGCGAGTAGCTCCTACGAGCAGTACTTC
J: TRBJ2-7; D: TRBD1; length: 15; size: .; V: TRBV4-2; CDR3: CASSQSRTGDYEQYF; DNA: TGTGCCAGCAGCCAATCGCGGACAGGGGACTACGAGCAGTACTTC
J: TRBJ1-1; D: .; length: 15; size: .; V: TRBV7-8; CDR3: CASSPLGTGNTEAFF; DNA: TGTGCCAGCAGCCCATTGGGAACCGGGAACACTGAAGCTTTCTTT
J: TRBJ2-5; D: .; length: 14; size: .; V: TRBV2; CDR3: CASSELGVEETQYF; DNA: TGTGCCAGCAGTGAGTTGGGGGTGGAAGAGACCCAGTACTTC